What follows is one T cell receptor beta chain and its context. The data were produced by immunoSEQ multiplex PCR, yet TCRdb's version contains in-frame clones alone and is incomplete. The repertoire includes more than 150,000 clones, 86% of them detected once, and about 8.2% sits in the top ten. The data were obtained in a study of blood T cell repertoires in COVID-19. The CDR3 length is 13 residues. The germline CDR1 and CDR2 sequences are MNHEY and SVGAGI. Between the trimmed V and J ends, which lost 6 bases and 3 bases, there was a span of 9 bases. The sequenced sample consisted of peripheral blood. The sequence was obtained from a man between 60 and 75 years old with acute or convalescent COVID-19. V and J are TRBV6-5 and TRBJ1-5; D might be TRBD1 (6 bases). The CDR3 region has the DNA TGTGCCAGCAGCCAGGGGATCAATCAGCCCCAGCATTTT. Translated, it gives CASSQGINQPQHF.